There are a few counts of the clone carrying this T cell receptor beta chain. What it binds is unknown. TCRdb reprocessed the RT-PCR reads with MiXCR, giving one entry per CDR3 protein. Of under 550,000 distinct CDR3 sequences in the sample, approximately 7.2% were seen once. Trimming took off 4 bases at V and 3 bases at J, with 16 bases between the two ends. CDR1 is LGHNA, CDR2 YNFKEQ, per germline. The CDR3 length is 16 residues. This sample is drawn from a study of response to subunit inactivated influenza vaccine. General study findings and limits: Few new T cells, the authors suggested, are recruited by each seasonal influenza vaccination.

This receptor was taken from a man between 50 and 70 years old who received an inactivated influenza vaccine. This material consisted of PBMCs from blood, taken around 2 years after vaccination. J is TRBJ2-1 and V is TRBV4-2; perhaps D is TRBD1 or TRBD2 (6 bases each). CDR3 sequence (DNA): TGTGCCAGCAGCCCGGAGGGGGGCAATGGCTACAATGAGCAGTTCTTC. Amino acids: CASSPEGGNGYNEQFF.